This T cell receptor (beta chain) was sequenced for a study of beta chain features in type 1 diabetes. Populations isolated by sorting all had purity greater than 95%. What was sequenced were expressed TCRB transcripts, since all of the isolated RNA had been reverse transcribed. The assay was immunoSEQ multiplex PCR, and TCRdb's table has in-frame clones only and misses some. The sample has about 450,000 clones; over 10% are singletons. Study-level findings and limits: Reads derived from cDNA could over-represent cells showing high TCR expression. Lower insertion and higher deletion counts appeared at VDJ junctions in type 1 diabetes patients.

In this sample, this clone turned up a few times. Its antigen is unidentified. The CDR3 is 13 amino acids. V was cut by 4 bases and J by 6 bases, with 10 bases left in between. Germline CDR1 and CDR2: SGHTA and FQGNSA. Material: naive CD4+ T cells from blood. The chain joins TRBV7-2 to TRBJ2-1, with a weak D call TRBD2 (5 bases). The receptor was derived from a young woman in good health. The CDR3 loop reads CASSSSGINEQFF. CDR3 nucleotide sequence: TGTGCCAGCAGCTCATCCGGGATCAATGAGCAGTTCTTC.